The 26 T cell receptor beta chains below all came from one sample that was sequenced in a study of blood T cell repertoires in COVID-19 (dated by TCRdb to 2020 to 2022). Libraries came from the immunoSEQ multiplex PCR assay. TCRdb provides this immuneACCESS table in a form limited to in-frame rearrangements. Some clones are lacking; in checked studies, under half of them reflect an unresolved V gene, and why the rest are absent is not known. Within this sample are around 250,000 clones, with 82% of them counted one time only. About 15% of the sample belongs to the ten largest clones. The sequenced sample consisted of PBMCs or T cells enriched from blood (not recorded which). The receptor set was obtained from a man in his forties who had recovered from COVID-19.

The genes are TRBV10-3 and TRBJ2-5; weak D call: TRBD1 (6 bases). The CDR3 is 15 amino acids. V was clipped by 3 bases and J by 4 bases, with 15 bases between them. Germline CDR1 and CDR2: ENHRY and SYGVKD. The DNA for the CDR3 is TGTGCCATCAGTGACCGGGACAAGGCCGGAGAGACCCAGTACTTC. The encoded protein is CAISDRDKAGETQYF.

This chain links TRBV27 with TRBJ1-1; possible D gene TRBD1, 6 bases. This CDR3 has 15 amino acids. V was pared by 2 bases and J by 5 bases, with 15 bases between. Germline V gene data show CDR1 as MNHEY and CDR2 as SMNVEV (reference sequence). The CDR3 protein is CASSLVSNRVTEAFF. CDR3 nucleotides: TGTGCCAGCAGTTTAGTTTCAAACAGGGTGACTGAAGCTTTCTTT.

The CDR3: CASSQLGLYGYTF. The CDR3 DNA is TGCGCCAGCAGCCAATTGGGGCTCTATGGCTACACCTTC. V is TRBV4-1 and J is TRBJ1-2; possibly TRBD1 for D (5 bases). Germline CDR1 MGHRA, CDR2 YSYEKL. The CDR3 is 13 residues long. V was clipped by 2 bases and J by 4 bases, with 8 bases between them.

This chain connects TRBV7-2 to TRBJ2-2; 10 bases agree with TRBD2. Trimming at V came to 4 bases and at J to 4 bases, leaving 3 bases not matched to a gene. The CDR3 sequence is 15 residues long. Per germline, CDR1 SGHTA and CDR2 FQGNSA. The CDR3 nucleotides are TGTGCCAGCAGCTCCCTAGCGGGGGCCACCGGGGAGCTGTTTTTT. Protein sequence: CASSSLAGATGELFF.

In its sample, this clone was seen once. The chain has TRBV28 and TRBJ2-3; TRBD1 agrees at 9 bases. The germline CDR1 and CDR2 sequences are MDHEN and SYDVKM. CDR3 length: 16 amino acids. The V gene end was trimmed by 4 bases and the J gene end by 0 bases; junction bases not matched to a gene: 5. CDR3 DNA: TGTGCCAGCAGTTCCAGGACAGGGGCTAGCACAGATACGCAGTATTTT. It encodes CASSSRTGASTDTQYF.

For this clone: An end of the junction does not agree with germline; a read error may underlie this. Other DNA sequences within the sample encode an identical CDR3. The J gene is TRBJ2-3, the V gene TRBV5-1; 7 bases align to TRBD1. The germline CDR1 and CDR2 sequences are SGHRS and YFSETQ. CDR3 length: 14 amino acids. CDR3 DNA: TGCGCCAGCAGTTTGGGACAGAGCACAGATACGCAGTATTTT. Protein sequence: CASSLGQSTDTQYF.

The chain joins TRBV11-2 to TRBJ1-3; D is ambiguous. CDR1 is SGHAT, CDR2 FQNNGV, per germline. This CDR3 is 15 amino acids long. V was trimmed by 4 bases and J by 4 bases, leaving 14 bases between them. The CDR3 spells CASSSRSLRGNTIYF. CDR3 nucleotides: TGTGCCAGCAGCTCCCGCTCGCTGAGGGGAAACACCATATATTTT.

CDR3 DNA sequence: TGCGCCAGCAGCCAAGATATACAGGGACAGGCTAAATACGAGCAGTACTTC. Translated, it gives CASSQDIQGQAKYEQYF. The chain links TRBV4-3 to TRBJ2-7; 8 nucleotides match TRBD1. The CDR3 covers 17 residues. The germline V gene encodes CDR1 LGHNA and CDR2 YSLEER. V was pared by 0 bases and J by 4 bases, with 11 bases of the junction left unmatched.

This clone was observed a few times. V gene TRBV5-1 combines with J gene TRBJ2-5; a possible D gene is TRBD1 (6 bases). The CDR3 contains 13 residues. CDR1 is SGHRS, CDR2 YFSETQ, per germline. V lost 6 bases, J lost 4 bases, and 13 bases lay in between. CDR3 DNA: TGCGCCAGCATGAAGGCAGGGGCAGAGACCCAGTACTTC. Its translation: CASMKAGAETQYF.

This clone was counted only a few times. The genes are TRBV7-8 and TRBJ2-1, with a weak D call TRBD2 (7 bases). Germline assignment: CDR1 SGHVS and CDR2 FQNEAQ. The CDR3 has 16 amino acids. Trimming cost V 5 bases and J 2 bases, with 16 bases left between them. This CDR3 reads CASSPQGGGTYNEQFF. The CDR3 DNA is TGTGCCAGCAGCCCCCAGGGAGGGGGGACCTACAATGAGCAGTTCTTC.

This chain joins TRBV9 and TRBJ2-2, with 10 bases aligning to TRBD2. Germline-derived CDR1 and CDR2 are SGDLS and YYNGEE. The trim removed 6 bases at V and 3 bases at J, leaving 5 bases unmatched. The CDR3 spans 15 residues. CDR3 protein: CASTLAGEDTGELFF. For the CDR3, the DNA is TGTGCCAGCACCCTAGCGGGAGAGGACACCGGGGAGCTGTTTTTT. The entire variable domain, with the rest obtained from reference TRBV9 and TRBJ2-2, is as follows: DSGVTQTPKHLITATGQRVTLRCSPRSGDLSVYWYQQSLDQGLQFLIQYYNGEERAKGNILERFSAQQFPDLHSELNLSSLELGDSALYFCASTLAGEDTGELFFGEGSRLTVL.

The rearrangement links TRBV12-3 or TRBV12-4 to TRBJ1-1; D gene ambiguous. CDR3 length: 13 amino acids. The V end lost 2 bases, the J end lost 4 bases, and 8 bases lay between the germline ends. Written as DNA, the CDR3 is TGTGCCAGCAGTTTAAATGTTATCACTGAAGCTTTCTTT. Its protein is CASSLNVITEAFF.

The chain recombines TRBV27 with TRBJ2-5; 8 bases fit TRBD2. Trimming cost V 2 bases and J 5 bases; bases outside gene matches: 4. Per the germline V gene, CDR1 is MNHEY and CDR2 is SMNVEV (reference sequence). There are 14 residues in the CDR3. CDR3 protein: CASSLSASGETQYF. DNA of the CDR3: TGTGCCAGCAGTTTAAGCGCTAGCGGGGAGACCCAGTACTTC.

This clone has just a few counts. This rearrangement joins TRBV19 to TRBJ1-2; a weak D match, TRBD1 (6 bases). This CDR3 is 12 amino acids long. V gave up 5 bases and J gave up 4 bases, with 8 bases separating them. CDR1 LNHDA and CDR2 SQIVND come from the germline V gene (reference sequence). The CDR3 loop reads CASSPDSYGYTF. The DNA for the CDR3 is TGTGCCAGTAGTCCGGACAGCTATGGCTACACCTTC. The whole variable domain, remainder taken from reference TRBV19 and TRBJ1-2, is DGGITQSPKYLFRKEGQNVTLSCEQNLNHDAMYWYRQDPGQGLRLIYYSQIVNDFQKGDIAEGYSVSREKKESFPLTVTSAQKNPTAFYLCASSPDSYGYTFGSGTRLTVV.

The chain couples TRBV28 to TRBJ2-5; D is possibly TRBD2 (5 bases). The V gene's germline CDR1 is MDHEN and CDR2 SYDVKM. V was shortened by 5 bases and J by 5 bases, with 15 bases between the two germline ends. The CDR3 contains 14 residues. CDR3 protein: CASSVTYRGETQYF. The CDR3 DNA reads TGTGCCAGCAGTGTGACCTACCGAGGGGAGACCCAGTACTTC.

In DNA, the CDR3 is TGCGCCAGCAGCTTGCAGGGACTAGCGGGGCCGAATGAGCAGTTCTTC. Translating it yields CASSLQGLAGPNEQFF. This rearrangement joins TRBV5-1 to TRBJ2-1; TRBD2 matches at 13 bases. In germline, CDR1 is SGHRS, CDR2 YFSETQ. V was clipped by 1 base and J by 7 bases; unmatched bases: 5. This CDR3 has 16 amino acids.

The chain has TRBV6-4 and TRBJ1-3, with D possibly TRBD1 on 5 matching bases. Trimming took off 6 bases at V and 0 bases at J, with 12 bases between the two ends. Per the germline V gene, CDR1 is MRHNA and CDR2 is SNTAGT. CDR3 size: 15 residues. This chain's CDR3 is CASRATAASGNTIYF. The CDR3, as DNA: TGTGCCAGCAGAGCGACAGCAGCCTCTGGAAACACCATATATTTT.

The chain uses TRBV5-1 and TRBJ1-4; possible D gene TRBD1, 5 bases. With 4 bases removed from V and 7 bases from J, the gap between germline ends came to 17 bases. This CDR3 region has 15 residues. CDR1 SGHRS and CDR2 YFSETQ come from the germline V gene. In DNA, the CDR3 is TGCGCCAGCAGCCTGGAGGGGATTAGTAGTGAAAAACTGTTTTTT. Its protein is CASSLEGISSEKLFF.

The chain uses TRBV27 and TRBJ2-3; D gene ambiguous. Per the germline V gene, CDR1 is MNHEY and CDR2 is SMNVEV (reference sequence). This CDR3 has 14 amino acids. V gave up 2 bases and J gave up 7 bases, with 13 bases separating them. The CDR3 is CASSLASARYTQYF. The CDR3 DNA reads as TGTGCCAGCAGTTTAGCCAGCGCCCGATATACGCAGTATTTT.

The CDR3, as DNA: TGCGCCAGCAGCGTCGGGACTAGCGGGAGAGATACGCAGTATTTT. The encoded protein is CASSVGTSGRDTQYF. The chain has TRBV5-1 and TRBJ2-3, with 14 bases lining up with TRBD2. With 4 bases clipped from V and 5 bases from J, the junction kept 3 bases outside the gene matches. This CDR3 comprises 15 residues. Germline values: CDR1 SGHRS, CDR2 YFSETQ.

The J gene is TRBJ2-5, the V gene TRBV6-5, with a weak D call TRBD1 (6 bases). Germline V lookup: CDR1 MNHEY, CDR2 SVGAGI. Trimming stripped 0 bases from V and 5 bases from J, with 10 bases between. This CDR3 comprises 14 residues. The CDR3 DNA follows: TGTGCCAGCAGTTACTCGGGGCAGGGGGAGACCCAGTACTTC. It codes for CASSYSGQGETQYF.

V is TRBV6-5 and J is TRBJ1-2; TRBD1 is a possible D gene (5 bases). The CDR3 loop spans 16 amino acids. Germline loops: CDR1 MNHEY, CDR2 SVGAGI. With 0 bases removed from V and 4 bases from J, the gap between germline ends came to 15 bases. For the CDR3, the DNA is TGTGCCAGCAGTTACTCCGGGGGGAAGAGTAGCTATGGCTACACCTTC. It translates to CASSYSGGKSSYGYTF.

CDR3 in DNA: TGTGCCAGCATTTCCGGCAGGGCTAGCTCTGGGGCCAACGTCCTGACTTTC. Translated, it gives CASISGRASSGANVLTF. The chain recombines TRBV5-6 with TRBJ2-6; weak D call: TRBD1 (5 bases). CDR3 size: 17 residues. Germline V gene lookup returns CDR1 SGHDT and CDR2 YYEEEE. The V end was cut by 6 bases, the J end by 0 bases, with 16 bases between. The variable domain in full, completed from reference TRBV5-6 and TRBJ2-6, reads DAGVTQSPTHLIKTRGQQVTLRCSPKSGHDTVSWYQQALGQGPQFIFQYYEEEERQRGNFPDRFSGHQFPNYSSELNVNALLLGDSALYLCASISGRASSGANVLTFGAGSRLTVL.

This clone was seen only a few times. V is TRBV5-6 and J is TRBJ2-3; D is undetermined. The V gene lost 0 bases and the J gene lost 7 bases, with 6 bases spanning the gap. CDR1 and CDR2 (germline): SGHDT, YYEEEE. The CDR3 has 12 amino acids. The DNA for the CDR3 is TGTGCCAGCAGCTTGGGCGAACATACGCAGTATTTT. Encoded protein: CASSLGEHTQYF.

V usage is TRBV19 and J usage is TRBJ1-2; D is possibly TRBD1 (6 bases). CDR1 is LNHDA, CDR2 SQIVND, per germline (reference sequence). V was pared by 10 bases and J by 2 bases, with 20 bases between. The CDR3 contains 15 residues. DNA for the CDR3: TGTGCCACCTCCGCACAAGGGGGAGGGAACTATGGCTACACCTTC. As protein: CATSAQGGGNYGYTF.

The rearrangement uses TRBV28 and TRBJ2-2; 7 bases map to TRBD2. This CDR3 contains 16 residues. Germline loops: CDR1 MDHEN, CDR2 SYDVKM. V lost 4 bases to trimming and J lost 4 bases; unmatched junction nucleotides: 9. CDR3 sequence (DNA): TGTGCCAGCAGTTCCCCCCGCGGGGGAGGCACCGGGGAGCTGTTTTTT. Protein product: CASSSPRGGGTGELFF.